This is a list of T cell receptor beta chains from one sample in a study of Ad26.COV2.S vaccination and SARS-CoV-2 variants. Only in-frame clones appear in the TCRdb table, and some are missing; sequencing was by immunoSEQ multiplex PCR. The data hold under 400,000 clones, with over 75% observed a single time. Sequencing was performed on peripheral blood, taken in a trial of Ad26.COV2.S vaccine versus placebo. These receptor sequences come from a person aged 18-65 years who received the Ad26.COV2.S COVID-19 vaccine or a placebo. The conserved cysteine and the conserved F or W are not part of the CDR3 here.

j_call: TRBJ2-5
v_call: TRBV19
cdr3_aa: ASSDGGTQY

j_call: TRBJ1-1
v_call: TRBV7-9
cdr3_aa: ASSLARGGTEAF

j_call: TRBJ1-2
v_call: TRBV6-5
cdr3_aa: ASSISPPVGYT

j_call: TRBJ2-7
v_call: TRBV6-5
cdr3_aa: ASSYSRDSYEQY

j_call: TRBJ2-2
v_call: TRBV6-1
cdr3_aa: ASSETDRGPGELF

j_call: TRBJ1-5
v_call: TRBV12-3/TRBV12-4
cdr3_aa: ASSLGYQPQH

j_call: TRBJ1-5
v_call: TRBV6-6
cdr3_aa: ASSPPGASNQPQH

j_call: TRBJ2-3
v_call: TRBV9
cdr3_aa: ASSAPRAGGADTQY

j_call: TRBJ2-7
v_call: TRBV12-3/TRBV12-4
cdr3_aa: ASSQQVVYEQY

j_call: TRBJ2-7
v_call: TRBV2
cdr3_aa: ASTRQYEQY

j_call: TRBJ1-1
v_call: TRBV3-1/TRBV3-2
cdr3_aa: ASSQEPQGSPEAF

j_call: TRBJ1-1
v_call: TRBV28
cdr3_aa: ASTGVWSEAF

j_call: TRBJ2-2
v_call: TRBV11-3
cdr3_aa: ASSLNTGELF

j_call: TRBJ2-1
v_call: TRBV7-9
cdr3_aa: ASTGLDNEQF

j_call: TRBJ2-5
v_call: TRBV7-9
cdr3_aa: ASSPPRASGQETQY

j_call: TRBJ2-3
v_call: TRBV12-3/TRBV12-4
cdr3_aa: ASSPGTQY

j_call: TRBJ2-7
v_call: TRBV9
cdr3_aa: ASSPRDRPNYEQY

j_call: TRBJ1-2
v_call: TRBV5-1
cdr3_aa: ASSSYTGEGYT

j_call: TRBJ1-5
v_call: TRBV7-9
cdr3_aa: ASSSQGNQPQH

j_call: TRBJ1-2
v_call: TRBV7-9
cdr3_aa: ASSGPGQGNYGYT

j_call: TRBJ1-4
v_call: TRBV19
cdr3_aa: ASSRPRQGAGVKLF

j_call: TRBJ1-2
v_call: TRBV19
cdr3_aa: ASSIRDRAKYGYT

j_call: TRBJ2-7
v_call: TRBV7-9
cdr3_aa: ASKRQGAINEQY

j_call: TRBJ1-6
v_call: TRBV14
cdr3_aa: ASSYSGTGVSPLH

j_call: TRBJ1-5
v_call: TRBV19
cdr3_aa: ASKNRGYGQPQH

j_call: TRBJ1-6
v_call: TRBV28
cdr3_aa: ASRAGTGSSPLH

j_call: TRBJ2-5
v_call: TRBV4-2
cdr3_aa: ASSQDQGPVETQY

j_call: TRBJ1-1
v_call: TRBV5-4
cdr3_aa: ASSAPGGYRAVAF

j_call: TRBJ1-1
v_call: TRBV12-3/TRBV12-4
cdr3_aa: ASLRTANTEAF